This T cell receptor beta chain was found in a study of blood T cell repertoires in COVID-19. Study as a whole: Acute and convalescent COVID-19 samples came from the United States, Italy and Spain. Sources were T cells, B-cell-depleted T cells, or PBMCs; the material itself was cDNA or gDNA.

How the authors handled the data: The authors estimated nucleated cell counts from reference gene primer amplification. The assay was immunoSEQ multiplex PCR, and TCRdb's table has in-frame clones only and misses some. That table is the source of V, J and clone size, and D and trimming were worked out from the DNA. This sample carries around 90,000 clones, around four fifths of them seen once, and the ten largest clones take approximately 10%. V gave up 4 bases and J gave up 9 bases, with 7 bases separating them. The CDR3 is made up of 12 amino acids. Germline CDR1 is LNHDA and CDR2 is SQIVND (reference sequence).

The material sequenced was peripheral blood. The receptor's source is a woman in her 70s with active or convalescent COVID-19. This chain uses TRBV19 with TRBJ1-6; no clear D gene. CDR3 nucleotides: TGTGCCAGTAGTAGTCCGGGTTCACCCCTCCACTTT. Its translation: CASSSPGSPLHF.